This entry describes one T cell receptor (beta chain). The sample is drawn from a study of T cell responses to AZD1222 COVID-19 vaccine. The CDR3 loop spans 16 amino acids. Germline values: CDR1 MNHEY, CDR2 SVGEGT. The V end was cut by 0 bases, the J end by 9 bases, with 18 bases between. Assay used: immunoSEQ multiplex PCR; TCRdb lists only in-frame clones, some missing. The sample lists approximately 150,000 clones; roughly 87% were seen once. The sequenced sample was peripheral blood, obtained on day 0 of AZD1222 vaccination. This sequence originates from an adult in good health. The chain is built from TRBV6-2 or TRBV6-3 and TRBJ2-1; maybe TRBD1 (6 bases). CDR3 DNA sequence: TGTGCCAGCAGTTACTCCACAGGGCCCGGTTTGGGTGAGCAGTTCTTC. Its protein product is CASSYSTGPGLGEQFF.